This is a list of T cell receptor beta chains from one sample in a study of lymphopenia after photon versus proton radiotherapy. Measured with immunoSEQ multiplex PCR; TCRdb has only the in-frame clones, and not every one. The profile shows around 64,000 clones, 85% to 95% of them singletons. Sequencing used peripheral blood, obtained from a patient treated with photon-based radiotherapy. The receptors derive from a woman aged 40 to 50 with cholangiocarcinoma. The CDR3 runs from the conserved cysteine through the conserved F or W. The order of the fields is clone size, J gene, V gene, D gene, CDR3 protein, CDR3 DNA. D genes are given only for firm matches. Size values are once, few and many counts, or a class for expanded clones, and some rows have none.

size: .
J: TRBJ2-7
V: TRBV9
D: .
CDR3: CASSVSTDYEQYF
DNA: TGTGCCAGCAGCGTGAGCACCGATTACGAGCAGTACTTC

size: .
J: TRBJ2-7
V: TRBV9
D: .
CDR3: CASSVDSGGRTTYEQYF
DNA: TGTGCCAGCAGCGTAGATTCTGGTGGTAGAACGACGTACGAGCAGTACTTC

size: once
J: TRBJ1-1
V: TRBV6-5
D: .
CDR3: CASTTGGVPNTEAFF
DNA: TGTGCCAGCACTACCGGGGGGGTGCCAAACACTGAAGCTTTCTTT

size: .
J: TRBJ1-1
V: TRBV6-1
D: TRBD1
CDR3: CASRGTGTVNTEAFF
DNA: TGTGCCAGCAGGGGGACAGGGACGGTGAACACTGAAGCTTTCTTT

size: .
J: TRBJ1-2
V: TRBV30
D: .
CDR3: CAWTVSWKASYGYTF
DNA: TGTGCCTGGACTGTGAGCTGGAAAGCGTCCTATGGCTACACCTTC

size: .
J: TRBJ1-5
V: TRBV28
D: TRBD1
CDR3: CAIGPGQSNQPQHF
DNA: TGTGCCATCGGCCCGGGACAGTCTAATCAGCCCCAGCATTTT

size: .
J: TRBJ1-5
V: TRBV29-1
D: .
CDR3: CSVAEGLLGNQPQHF
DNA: TGCAGCGTTGCCGAGGGATTGTTAGGCAATCAGCCCCAGCATTTT

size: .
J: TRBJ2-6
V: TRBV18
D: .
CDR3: CASSPISGANVLTF
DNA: TGTGCCAGCTCTCCGATCTCTGGGGCCAACGTCCTGACTTTC

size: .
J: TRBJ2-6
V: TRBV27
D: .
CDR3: CASSLNGLSGANVLTF
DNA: TGTGCCAGCAGTTTGAACGGGCTCTCTGGGGCCAACGTCCTGACTTTC

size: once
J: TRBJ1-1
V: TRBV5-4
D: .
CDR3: CASSLDRGNTEAFF
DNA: TGTGCCAGCAGCTTGGATCGGGGCAACACTGAAGCTTTCTTT

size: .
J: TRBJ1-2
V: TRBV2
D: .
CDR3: CASSVQTGLYYGYTF
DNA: TGTGCCAGCAGTGTGCAAACAGGGTTGTACTATGGCTACACCTTC

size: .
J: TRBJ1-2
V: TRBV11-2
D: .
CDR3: CASSLGRAYTF
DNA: TGTGCCAGCAGCTTAGGGCGGGCCTACACCTTC

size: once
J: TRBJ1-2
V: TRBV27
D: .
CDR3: CASSLSGGPYGYTF
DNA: TGTGCCAGCAGTTTATCAGGGGGTCCCTATGGCTACACCTTC

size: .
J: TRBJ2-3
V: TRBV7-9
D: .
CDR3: CASSTTDTQYF
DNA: TGTGCCAGCAGCACCACAGATACGCAGTATTTT

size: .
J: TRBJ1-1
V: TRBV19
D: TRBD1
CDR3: CASSSRTGVTAEAFF
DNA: TGTGCCAGTAGTTCTCGGACAGGGGTGACAGCTGAAGCTTTCTTT

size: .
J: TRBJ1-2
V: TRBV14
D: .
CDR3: CASSQDEGFGYTF
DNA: TGTGCCAGCAGCCAAGATGAGGGATTTGGCTACACCTTC

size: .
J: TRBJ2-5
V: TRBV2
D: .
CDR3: CASRGGPETQYF
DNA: TGTGCCAGCAGAGGGGGGCCGGAGACCCAGTACTTC

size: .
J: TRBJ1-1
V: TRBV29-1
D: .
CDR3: CSVLKGGNTEAFF
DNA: TGCAGCGTTCTCAAGGGAGGGAACACTGAAGCTTTCTTT

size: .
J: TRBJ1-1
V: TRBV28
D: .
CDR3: CASSFAGVGPFEAFF
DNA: TGTGCCAGCAGTTTTGCGGGGGTAGGACCCTTTGAAGCTTTCTTT

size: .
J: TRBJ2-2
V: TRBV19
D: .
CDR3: CASSVGTGNTGELFF
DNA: TGTGCCAGTAGTGTGGGTACAGGGAACACCGGGGAGCTGTTTTTT

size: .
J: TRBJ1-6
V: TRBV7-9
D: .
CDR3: CASSSQAPSGNSPLHF
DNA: TGTGCCAGCAGCTCTCAGGCCCCAAGTGGTAATTCACCCCTCCACTTT

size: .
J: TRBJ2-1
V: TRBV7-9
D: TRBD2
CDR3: CASSPGFRLAVNNEQFF
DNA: TGTGCCAGCAGCCCCGGTTTTCGTCTAGCGGTGAACAATGAGCAGTTCTTC

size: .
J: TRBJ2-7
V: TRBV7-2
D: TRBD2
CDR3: CASSPGTSGPYEQYF
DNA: TGTGCCAGCAGCCCTGGGACTAGCGGTCCCTACGAGCAGTACTTC

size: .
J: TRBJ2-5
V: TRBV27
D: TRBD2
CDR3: CASSSYLAGGFQETQYF
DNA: TGTGCCAGCAGTTCTTATTTAGCGGGAGGGTTCCAAGAGACCCAGTACTTC

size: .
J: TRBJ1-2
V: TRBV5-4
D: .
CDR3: CASSQDYGYTF
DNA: TGTGCCAGCAGCCAAGACTATGGCTACACCTTC

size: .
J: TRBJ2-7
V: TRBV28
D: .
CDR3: CASSLSGSLYEQYF
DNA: TGTGCCAGCAGTTTATCCGGGAGCCTCTACGAGCAGTACTTC

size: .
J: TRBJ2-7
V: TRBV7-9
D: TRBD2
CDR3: CASSLAGAGAYEQYF
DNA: TGTGCCAGCAGCTTGGCCGGCGCGGGAGCCTACGAGCAGTACTTC

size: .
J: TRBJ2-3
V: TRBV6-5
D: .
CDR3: CASSYSHTQYF
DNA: TGTGCCAGCAGTTACTCACATACGCAGTATTTT

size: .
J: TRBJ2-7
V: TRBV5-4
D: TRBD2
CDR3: CASSPGRTSGRYEQYF
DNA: TGTGCCAGCAGCCCCGGGAGGACTAGCGGGAGGTACGAGCAGTACTTC

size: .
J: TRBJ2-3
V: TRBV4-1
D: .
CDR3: CASSRSPGVETDTQYF
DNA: TGCGCCAGCAGCCGAAGTCCGGGGGTTGAAACAGATACGCAGTATTTT

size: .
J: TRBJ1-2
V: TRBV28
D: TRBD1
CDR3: CASSLGDRAYGYTF
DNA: TGTGCCAGCAGTCTTGGGGACAGGGCTTATGGCTACACCTTC

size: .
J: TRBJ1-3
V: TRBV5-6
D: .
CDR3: CASSGEMGVSGNTIYF
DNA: TGTGCCAGCAGCGGTGAGATGGGGGTCTCTGGAAACACCATATATTTT

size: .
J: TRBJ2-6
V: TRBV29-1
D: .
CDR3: CSASSSGANVLTF
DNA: TGCAGCGCCTCCAGCTCTGGGGCCAACGTCCTGACTTTC

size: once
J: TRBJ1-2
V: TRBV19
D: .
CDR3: CASSNPTGARFGYTF
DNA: TGTGCCAGTAGTAACCCGACGGGGGCGCGTTTTGGCTACACCTTC

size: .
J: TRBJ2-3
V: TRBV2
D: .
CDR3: CASSEAEVLSTDTQYF
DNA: TGTGCCAGCAGTGAAGCGGAGGTACTGAGCACAGATACGCAGTATTTT

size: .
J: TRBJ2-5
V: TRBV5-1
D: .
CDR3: CASSFPGWTQYF
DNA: TGCGCCAGCAGCTTCCCCGGGTGGACCCAGTACTTC

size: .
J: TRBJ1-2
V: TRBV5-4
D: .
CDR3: CASSLYPPSTYGYTF
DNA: TGTGCCAGCAGCTTGTATCCCCCCTCCACATATGGCTACACCTTC

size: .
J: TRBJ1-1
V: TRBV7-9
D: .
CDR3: CASSLDTNTEAFF
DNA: TGTGCCAGCAGCTTAGATACGAACACTGAAGCTTTCTTT

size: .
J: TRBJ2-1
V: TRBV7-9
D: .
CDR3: CASSPGTQQFF
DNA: TGTGCCAGCAGCCCCGGGACCCAGCAGTTCTTC

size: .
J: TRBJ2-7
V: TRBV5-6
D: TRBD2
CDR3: CASSPLAGTRADEQYF
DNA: TGTGCCAGCAGCCCCCTCGCCGGGACTAGAGCAGACGAGCAGTACTTC

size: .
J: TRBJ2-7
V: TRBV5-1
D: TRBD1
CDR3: CASSLGTGIGYEQYF
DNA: TGCGCCAGCAGCTTGGGGACAGGGATCGGCTACGAGCAGTACTTC

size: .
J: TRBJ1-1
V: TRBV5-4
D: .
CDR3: CASSLIGGLNTEAFF
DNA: TGTGCCAGCAGCTTGATTGGGGGCCTGAACACTGAAGCTTTCTTT

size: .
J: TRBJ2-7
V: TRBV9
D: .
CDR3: CASSVAPSYEQYF
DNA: TGTGCCAGCAGCGTAGCGCCCTCCTACGAGCAGTACTTC

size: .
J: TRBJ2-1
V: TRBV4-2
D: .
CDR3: CASSQVGLVGNEQFF
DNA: TGTGCCAGCAGCCAAGTAGGCTTGGTTGGGAATGAGCAGTTCTTC

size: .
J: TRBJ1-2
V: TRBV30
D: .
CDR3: CAWSVLSFGIF
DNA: TGTGCCTGGAGTGTACTATCGTTCGGAATCTTC

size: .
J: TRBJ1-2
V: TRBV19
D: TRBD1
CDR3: CASSLSRTGSGGYTF
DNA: TGTGCCAGTAGTTTATCCCGGACAGGGTCGGGTGGCTACACCTTC

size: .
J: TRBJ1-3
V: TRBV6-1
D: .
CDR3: CASSEPTGSGNTIYF
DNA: TGTGCCAGCAGTGAACCTACGGGCTCTGGAAACACCATATATTTT

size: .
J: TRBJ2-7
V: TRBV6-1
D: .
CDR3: CASSSETRGADEQYF
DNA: TGTGCCAGCAGTTCAGAGACTAGAGGGGCGGACGAGCAGTACTTC

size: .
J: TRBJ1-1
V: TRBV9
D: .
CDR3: CASSVAVTTEAFF
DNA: TGTGCCAGCAGCGTAGCGGTAACCACTGAAGCTTTCTTT

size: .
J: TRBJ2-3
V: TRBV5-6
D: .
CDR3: CASSLNGADTQYF
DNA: TGTGCCAGCAGCTTGAATGGGGCAGATACGCAGTATTTT